This record covers a single TCR beta chain. CDR3 length: 15 amino acids. The V end lost 5 bases, the J end lost 1 base, and 12 bases lay between the germline ends. Per the germline V gene, CDR1 is MDHEN and CDR2 is SYDVKM. This sample stems from a study of blood T cell repertoires in COVID-19. Study summary: Acute-phase and convalescent COVID-19 samples originated in the United States, Italy and Spain. T cells, B-cell-depleted T cells, or PBMCs supplied cDNA or gDNA.

Original data processing: By means of reference gene primer amplification, nucleated cell counts were estimated. Sequencing used immunoSEQ multiplex PCR; TCRdb keeps in-frame clones, though not all of them. V and J calls and clone size are those listed in that table; D and trimming were worked out from the DNA. The table includes approximately 260,000 clones, approximately 80% detected once. Sequenced input: peripheral blood. This chain joins TRBV28 and TRBJ2-1; tentatively, D is TRBD2 (6 bases). The source is a woman over 75 with active or convalescent COVID-19. The CDR3 sequence is CASSPGGLSYNEQFF. The CDR3, as DNA: TGTGCCAGCAGTCCTGGGGGGTTATCCTACAATGAGCAGTTCTTC.